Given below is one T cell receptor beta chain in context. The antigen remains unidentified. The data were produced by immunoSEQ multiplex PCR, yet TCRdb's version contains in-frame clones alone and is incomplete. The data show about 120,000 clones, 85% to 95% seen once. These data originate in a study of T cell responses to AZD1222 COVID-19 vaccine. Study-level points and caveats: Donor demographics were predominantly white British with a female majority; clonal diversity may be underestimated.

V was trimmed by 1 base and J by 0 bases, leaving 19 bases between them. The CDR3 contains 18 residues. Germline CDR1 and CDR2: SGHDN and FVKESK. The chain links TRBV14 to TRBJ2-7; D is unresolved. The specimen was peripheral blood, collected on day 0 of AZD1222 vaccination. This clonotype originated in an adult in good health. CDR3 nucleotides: TGTGCCAGCAGCCAAGGGTTTTGGAGTCCCGGTGGCTCCTACGAGCAGTACTTC. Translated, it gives CASSQGFWSPGGSYEQYF.